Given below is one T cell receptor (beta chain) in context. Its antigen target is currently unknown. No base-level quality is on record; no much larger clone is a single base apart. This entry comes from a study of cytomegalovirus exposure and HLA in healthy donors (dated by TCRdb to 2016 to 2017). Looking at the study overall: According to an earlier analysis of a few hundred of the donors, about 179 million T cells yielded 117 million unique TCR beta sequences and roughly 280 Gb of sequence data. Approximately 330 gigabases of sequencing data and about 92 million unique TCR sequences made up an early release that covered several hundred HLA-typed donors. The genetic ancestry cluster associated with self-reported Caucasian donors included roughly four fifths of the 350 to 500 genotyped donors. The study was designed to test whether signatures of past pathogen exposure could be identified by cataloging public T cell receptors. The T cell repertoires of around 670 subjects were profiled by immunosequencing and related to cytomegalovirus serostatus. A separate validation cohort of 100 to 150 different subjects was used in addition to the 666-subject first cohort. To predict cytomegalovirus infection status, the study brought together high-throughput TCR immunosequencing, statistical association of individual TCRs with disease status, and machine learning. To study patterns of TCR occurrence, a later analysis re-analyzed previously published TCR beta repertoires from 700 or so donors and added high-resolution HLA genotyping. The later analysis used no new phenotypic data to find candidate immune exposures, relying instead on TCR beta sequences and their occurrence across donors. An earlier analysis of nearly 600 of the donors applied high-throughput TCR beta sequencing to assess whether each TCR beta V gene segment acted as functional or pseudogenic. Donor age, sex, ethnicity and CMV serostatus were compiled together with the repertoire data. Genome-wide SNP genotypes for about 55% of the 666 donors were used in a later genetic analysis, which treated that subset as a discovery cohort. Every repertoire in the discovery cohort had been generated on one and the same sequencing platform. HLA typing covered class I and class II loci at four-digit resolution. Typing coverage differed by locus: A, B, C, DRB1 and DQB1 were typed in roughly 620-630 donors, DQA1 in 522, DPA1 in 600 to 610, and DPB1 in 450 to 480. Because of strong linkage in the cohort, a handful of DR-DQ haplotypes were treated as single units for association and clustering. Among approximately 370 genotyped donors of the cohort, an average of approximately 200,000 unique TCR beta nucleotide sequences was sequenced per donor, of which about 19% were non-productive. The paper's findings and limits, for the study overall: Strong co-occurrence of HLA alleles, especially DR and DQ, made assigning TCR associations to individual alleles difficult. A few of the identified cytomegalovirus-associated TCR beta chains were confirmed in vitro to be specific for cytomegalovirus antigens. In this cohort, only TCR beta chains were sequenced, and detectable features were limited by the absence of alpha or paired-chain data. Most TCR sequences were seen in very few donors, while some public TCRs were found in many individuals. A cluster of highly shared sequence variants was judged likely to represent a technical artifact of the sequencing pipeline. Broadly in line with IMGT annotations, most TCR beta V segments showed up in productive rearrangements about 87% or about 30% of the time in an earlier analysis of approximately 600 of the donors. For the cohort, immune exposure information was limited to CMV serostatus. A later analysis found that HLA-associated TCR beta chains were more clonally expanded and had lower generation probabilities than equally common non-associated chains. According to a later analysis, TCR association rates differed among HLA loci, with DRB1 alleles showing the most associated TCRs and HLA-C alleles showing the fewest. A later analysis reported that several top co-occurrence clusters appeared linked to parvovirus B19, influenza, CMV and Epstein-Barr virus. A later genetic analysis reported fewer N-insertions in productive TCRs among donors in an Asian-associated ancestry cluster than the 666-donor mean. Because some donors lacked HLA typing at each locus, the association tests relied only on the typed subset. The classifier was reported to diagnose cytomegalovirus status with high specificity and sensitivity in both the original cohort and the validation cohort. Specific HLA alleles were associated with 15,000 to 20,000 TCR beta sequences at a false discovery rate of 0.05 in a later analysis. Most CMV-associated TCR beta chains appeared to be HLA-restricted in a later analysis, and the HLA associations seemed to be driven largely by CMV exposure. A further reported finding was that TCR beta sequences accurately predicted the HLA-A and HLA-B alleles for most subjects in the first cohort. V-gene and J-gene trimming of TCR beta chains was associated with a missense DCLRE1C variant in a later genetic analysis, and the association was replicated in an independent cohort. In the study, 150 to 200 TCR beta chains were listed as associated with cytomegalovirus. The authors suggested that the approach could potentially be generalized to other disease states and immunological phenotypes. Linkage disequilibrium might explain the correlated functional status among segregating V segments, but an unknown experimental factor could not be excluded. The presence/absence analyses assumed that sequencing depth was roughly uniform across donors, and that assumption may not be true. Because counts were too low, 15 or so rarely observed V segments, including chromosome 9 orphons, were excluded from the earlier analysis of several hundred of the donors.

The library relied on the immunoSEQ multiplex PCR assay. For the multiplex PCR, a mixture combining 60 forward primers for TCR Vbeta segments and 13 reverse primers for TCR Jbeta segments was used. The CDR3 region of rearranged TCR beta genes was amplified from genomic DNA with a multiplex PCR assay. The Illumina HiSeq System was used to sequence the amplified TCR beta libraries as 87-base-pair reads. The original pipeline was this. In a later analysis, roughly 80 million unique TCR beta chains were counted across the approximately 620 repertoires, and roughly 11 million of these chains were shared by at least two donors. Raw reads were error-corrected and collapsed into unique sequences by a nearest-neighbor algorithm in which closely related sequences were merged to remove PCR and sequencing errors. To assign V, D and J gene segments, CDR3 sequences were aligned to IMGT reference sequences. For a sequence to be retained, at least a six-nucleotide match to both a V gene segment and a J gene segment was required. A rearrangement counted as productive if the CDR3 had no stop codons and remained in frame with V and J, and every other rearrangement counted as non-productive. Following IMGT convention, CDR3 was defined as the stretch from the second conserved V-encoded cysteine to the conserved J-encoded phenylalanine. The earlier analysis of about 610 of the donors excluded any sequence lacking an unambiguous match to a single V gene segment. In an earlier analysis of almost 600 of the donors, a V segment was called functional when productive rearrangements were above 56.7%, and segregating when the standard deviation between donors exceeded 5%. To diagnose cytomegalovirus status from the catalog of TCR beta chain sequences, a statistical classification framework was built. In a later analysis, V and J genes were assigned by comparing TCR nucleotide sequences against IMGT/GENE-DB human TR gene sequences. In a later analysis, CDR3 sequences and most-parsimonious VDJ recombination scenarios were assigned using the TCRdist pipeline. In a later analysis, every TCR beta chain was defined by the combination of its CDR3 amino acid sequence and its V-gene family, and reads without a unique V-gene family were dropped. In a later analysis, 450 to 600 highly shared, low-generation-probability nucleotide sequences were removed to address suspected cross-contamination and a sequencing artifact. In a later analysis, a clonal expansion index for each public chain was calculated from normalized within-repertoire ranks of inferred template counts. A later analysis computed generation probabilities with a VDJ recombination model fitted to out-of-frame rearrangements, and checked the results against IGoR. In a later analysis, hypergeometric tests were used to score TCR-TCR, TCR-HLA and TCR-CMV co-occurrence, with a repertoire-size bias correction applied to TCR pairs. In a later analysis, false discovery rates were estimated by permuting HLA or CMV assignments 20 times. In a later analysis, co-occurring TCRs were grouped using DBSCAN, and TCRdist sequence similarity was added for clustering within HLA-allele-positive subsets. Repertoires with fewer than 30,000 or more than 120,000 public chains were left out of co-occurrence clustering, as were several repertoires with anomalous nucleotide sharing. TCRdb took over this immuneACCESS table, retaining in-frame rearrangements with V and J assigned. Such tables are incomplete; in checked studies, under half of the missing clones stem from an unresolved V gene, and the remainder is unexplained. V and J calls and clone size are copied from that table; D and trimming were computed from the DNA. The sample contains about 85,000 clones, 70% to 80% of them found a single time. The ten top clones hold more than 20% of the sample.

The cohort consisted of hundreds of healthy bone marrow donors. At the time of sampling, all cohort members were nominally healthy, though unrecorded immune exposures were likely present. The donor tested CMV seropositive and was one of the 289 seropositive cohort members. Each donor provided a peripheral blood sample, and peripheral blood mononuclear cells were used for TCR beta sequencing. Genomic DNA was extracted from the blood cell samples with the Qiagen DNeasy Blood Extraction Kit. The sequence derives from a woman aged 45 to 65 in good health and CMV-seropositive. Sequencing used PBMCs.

The CDR3 corresponds to CASRLPGQETQYF. The base sequence is TGCGCCAGCAGACTTCCAGGACAAGAGACCCAGTACTTC. Recombination linked TRBV5-1 to TRBJ2-5; the D gene assignment is ambiguous. Trimming takes 5 bases from V and 2 bases from J, and the germline ends sit 10 bases apart. CDR1 is given as SGHRS and CDR2 as YFSETQ, both from the germline V gene. From its cysteine to its phenylalanine, the CDR3 spans 13 amino acids. The only DNA kept is the CDR3, 39 bases in frame from the first base.